This T cell receptor beta chain derives from a study of blood T cells in healthy people across ages. For the second PCR, which ran for roughly 6 to 12 cycles, a sample-barcoded 5' primer and a J-beta primer mix were used. The authors tagged each cDNA molecule using a template-switch adaptor with 12 random nucleotides. Using its own MiXCR run on the 5' RACE reads, TCRdb lists one record per CDR3 protein. The table shows hundreds of thousands of distinct CDR3 sequences, with roughly 21% occurring only once. Peripheral blood from each donor was collected in a volume of approximately 9.2 milliliters. Total RNA, at least 5.5 micrograms per sample, came from PBMCs. In this sample, this clonotype turned up a few times. The sequence derives from a man aged 70-80 years in good health. The sequenced material came from blood.

The CDR3 reads CASSHALAGDNEQFF. The CDR3 DNA reads as TGTGCCAGCAGCCACGCCCTAGCGGGAGACAATGAGCAGTTCTTC. This chain joins TRBV3-1 and TRBJ2-7; the match to TRBD2 covers 10 bases. The DNA end is a closer match to TRBJ2-1, so the J assignment may be wrong. This CDR3 comprises 15 residues. In germline, CDR1 is LGHDT, CDR2 YNNKEL (reference sequence).